Following are 18 T cell receptor beta chains from one sample sequenced in a study of regulatory T cells in long-lasting Graves disease. Indicated time point: newly diagnosed GD, antithyroid drugs for less than 3 months. Extracted PBMC RNA gave rise to the TCR library. Investigators prepared the TCR beta libraries by applying iRepertoire HTBI primers and Arm-PCR of CDR3 regions. Via MiXCR, TCRdb re-called the multiplex PCR reads, giving one row per CDR3 protein. The sample carries approximately 480,000 distinct CDR3 sequences, around 15% recorded once. These same records also appear under a second study, on T cells in Graves' hyperthyroidism and ophthalmopathy.

The input for sequencing was peripheral blood mononuclear cells (PBMCs), taken at new diagnosis, from a patient treated with antithyroid drugs. The receptors derive from a man aged 35-49 years with Graves disease.

This clonotype was counted between two and nine times. The chain carries TRBV20-1 and TRBJ2-7; the match to TRBD1 covers 12 bases. The germline V gene encodes CDR1 DFQATT and CDR2 SNEGSKA (reference sequence). V shed 3 bases, J shed 2 bases, and the junction held 2 bases outside the gene matches. This CDR3 is built from 14 residues. CDR3 in DNA: TGCAGTGCTAGGGGACAGGGGGCCCCCTACGAGCAGTACTTC. Translated, it gives CSARGQGAPYEQYF.

This clonotype was counted many times. The chain recombines TRBV20-1 with TRBJ2-3; D gene uncertain. The CDR3 runs 12 residues. Per germline, CDR1 DFQATT and CDR2 SNEGSKA (reference sequence). The V and J ends lost 5 bases and 2 bases respectively, with 8 bases between them. The CDR3 region is CSAQSDTDTQYF. In nucleotides, the CDR3 is TGCAGTGCTCAAAGTGACACAGATACGCAGTATTTT.

This chain connects TRBV4-1 to TRBJ1-4; D ambiguous. Germline V gene lookup returns CDR1 MGHRA and CDR2 YSYEKL. There are 15 residues in the CDR3. Trimming removed 0 bases from V and 4 bases from J, with 9 bases in between. CDR3 nucleotide sequence: TGCGCCAGCAGCCAAGACGTTGGAAATAATGAAAAACTGTTTTTT. It is translated as CASSQDVGNNEKLFF.

For the CDR3, the DNA is TGCGCCAGCAGCACCGGGACACTAGGGCCAGATACGCAGTATTTT. Residues: CASSTGTLGPDTQYF. The genes are TRBV5-1 and TRBJ2-3; weak D call: TRBD1 (6 bases). Looked up from germline, CDR1 is SGHRS and CDR2 is YFSETQ. V lost 4 bases, J lost 4 bases, and 16 bases lay in between. This CDR3 comprises 15 residues.

The chain recombines TRBV27 with TRBJ2-3; weak D call: TRBD1 (5 bases). V lost 3 bases to trimming and J lost 5 bases, with 12 bases between them. CDR1 MNHEY and CDR2 SMNVEV come from the germline V gene (reference sequence). There are 14 residues in the CDR3. The CDR3 DNA sequence: TGTGCCAGCAGTTTGGTGGGGCGCGGAGATACGCAGTATTTT. It encodes CASSLVGRGDTQYF.

In this sample, this clonotype turned up once. This chain connects TRBV6-1 to TRBJ2-1, with 16 bases lining up with TRBD2. V lost 7 bases to trimming and J lost 8 bases; unmatched junction nucleotides: 8. In germline, CDR1 is MNHNS, CDR2 SASEGT. The CDR3 extends over 16 amino acids. Written as DNA, the CDR3 is TGTGCCAGCACTCCAGGGACTAGCGGGAGGGTCGATGAGCAGTTCTTC. Translation gives CASTPGTSGRVDEQFF.

This chain connects TRBV3-1 to TRBJ2-4; no firm D call. V dropped 1 base and J dropped 1 base, with 8 bases sitting between them. Germline assignment: CDR1 LGHDT and CDR2 YNNKEL (reference sequence). This CDR3 comprises 15 residues. The CDR3 loop is CASSQVLGAKNIQYF. The CDR3 DNA sequence: TGTGCCAGCAGCCAAGTTCTGGGGGCCAAAAACATTCAGTACTTC.

Ten or more counts support this clonotype. The CDR3 DNA sequence: TGCAGTGCTAGGGGACCAAACACAGATACGCAGTATTTT. It translates to CSARGPNTDTQYF. This chain joins TRBV20-1 and TRBJ2-3; D possibly uses TRBD1 or TRBD2 (5 bases each). CDR3 length equals 13 residues. Germline CDR1 reads DFQATT; CDR2 reads SNEGSKA (reference sequence). Trimming removed 3 bases at V and 2 bases at J, with 9 bases between.

The rearrangement joins TRBV14 to TRBJ2-1; D is ambiguous. V was shortened by 2 bases and J by 9 bases, with 11 bases between the two germline ends. The CDR3 contains 13 residues. The germline V gene has CDR1 SGHDN and CDR2 FVKESK. CDR3 residues: CASSQSPKTEQFF. CDR3 DNA: TGTGCCAGCAGCCAAAGCCCTAAAACTGAGCAGTTCTTC.

This clonotype was seen more than once but under ten times. The chain carries TRBV20-1 and TRBJ1-5; maybe TRBD1 (5 bases). V lost 7 bases, J lost 3 bases, and 13 bases lay in between. This CDR3 contains 13 residues. Looked up from germline, CDR1 is DFQATT and CDR2 is SNEGSKA (reference sequence). The CDR3 here is CSGGTGTNQPQHF. The CDR3 DNA is TGCAGTGGGGGGACTGGGACCAATCAGCCCCAGCATTTT.

This clonotype has ten or more counts. This chain joins TRBV12-3 or TRBV12-4 and TRBJ1-2; no clear D. The CDR3 is 13 residues long. Trimming shortened V by 2 bases and J by 4 bases, and 8 bases separated the two germline ends. For the CDR3, the DNA is TGTGCCAGCAGTTTAAAGCCGCTCTATGGCTACACCTTC. Protein product: CASSLKPLYGYTF.

This clonotype was seen repeatedly, ten times or more. The chain links TRBV2 to TRBJ2-7; 9 bases fit TRBD1. Germline CDR1 is SNHLY and CDR2 is FYNNEI. The CDR3 runs 15 residues. Trimming at V came to 4 bases and at J to 6 bases, leaving 10 bases not matched to a gene. The CDR3 loop is CASSAEGQGRTEQYF. The DNA for the CDR3 is TGTGCCAGCAGTGCTGAGGGACAGGGCCGTACCGAGCAGTACTTC.

This clonotype was seen a few times. This chain links TRBV6-2 or TRBV6-3 with TRBJ2-1; 8 bases line up with TRBD2. The CDR3 consists of 14 residues. Trimming removed 6 bases from V and 5 bases from J; junction bases left unmatched: 6. Per germline, CDR1 MNHEY and CDR2 SVGEGT. Here the CDR3 DNA reads TGTGCCAGCAGGCTCGGACTAGCCCACAATGAGCAGTTCTTC. Its protein is CASRLGLAHNEQFF.

This clonotype has at least ten counts. This rearrangement joins TRBV28 to TRBJ1-5, with 7 bases lining up with TRBD1. This CDR3 has 15 amino acids. Trimming took 2 bases from V and 3 from J; bases not matched to a gene: 4. Germline CDR1 is MDHEN and CDR2 is SYDVKM. Written as DNA, the CDR3 is TGTGCCAGCAGTTTACGAGGGGGCGACAATCAGCCCCAGCATTTT. It translates to CASSLRGGDNQPQHF.

The V gene is TRBV20-1, the J gene TRBJ1-1; 9 bases match TRBD1. Trimming cost V 6 bases and J 5 bases; bases outside gene matches: 7. CDR3 length: 13 residues. CDR1 is DFQATT, CDR2 SNEGSKA, per germline (reference sequence). CDR3 sequence (DNA): TGCAGTGCCCCGACAGGGGGGGGTACTGAAGCTTTCTTT. Protein sequence: CSAPTGGGTEAFF.

This clonotype was observed a handful of times. This sequence joins TRBV20-1 and TRBJ1-5; D is uncertain. V gave up 3 bases and J gave up 11 bases, with 11 bases separating them. CDR1 is DFQATT and CDR2 is SNEGSKA in the germline V gene (reference sequence). This CDR3 contains 11 residues. The CDR3 is CSASGTTAQHF. CDR3 bases: TGCAGTGCTAGTGGAACAACGGCCCAGCATTTT.

This clonotype was seen many times. The rearrangement uses TRBV3-1 and TRBJ2-5; TRBD2 aligns across 7 bases. With V trimmed by 4 bases and J by 5 bases, 13 bases remained unmatched. This CDR3 contains 16 residues. Germline V gene data show CDR1 as LGHDT and CDR2 as YNNKEL (reference sequence). CDR3 sequence reads: CASSREPTSRWETQYF. CDR3 nucleotide sequence: TGTGCCAGCAGCCGAGAACCGACTAGCAGATGGGAGACCCAGTACTTC.

The J gene is TRBJ2-1, the V gene TRBV7-2; 10 bases match TRBD2. The V and J ends lost 1 base and 10 bases, in that order; junction bases with no gene match: 7. The CDR3 contains 15 residues. Germline-derived CDR1 and CDR2 are SGHTA and FQGNSA. For the CDR3, the DNA is TGTGCCAGCAGCTTAGGGGGGCTAGCGGGAGTAGAGCAGTTCTTC. It is translated as CASSLGGLAGVEQFF.